Below are 31 T cell receptor beta chains sequenced from a single sample in a study of shared clonotypes between healthy human individuals. TCRdb's copy holds only in-frame clones and misses some; the assay was immunoSEQ multiplex PCR. The sample has more than 150,000 clones, 85% to 95% seen once. The specimen sequenced was naive CD4+ T cells sorted from blood. Subset indicated: CD45RA+ positively selected. Every receptor here comes from a woman aged 25 to 45 in good health.

This clone was recorded once. This chain links TRBV28 with TRBJ2-3; 10 nucleotides agree with TRBD2. The J segment lost 6 bases and the V segment lost 3 bases, leaving 12 bases of the junction unmatched. Germline CDR1 is MDHEN and CDR2 is SYDVKM. This CDR3 region has 17 residues. For the CDR3, the DNA is TGTGCCAGCAGTTTGGCTGGGCTAGCGGGAGTGGGGGATACGCAGTATTTT. It codes for CASSLAGLAGVGDTQYF.

This clone came up once. V usage is TRBV10-1 and J usage is TRBJ2-7; 10 nucleotides match TRBD2. CDR3 length equals 18 residues. Germline CDR1 reads WNHNN; CDR2 reads SYGVQD (reference sequence). The V gene end was trimmed by 2 bases and the J gene end by 3 bases; junction bases not matched to a gene: 13. CDR3 in DNA: TGCGCCAGCAGTGAGGGGAGACTAGCGGGTAGGAAGAACTACGAGCAGTACTTC. This codes for CASSEGRLAGRKNYEQYF.

The CDR3 sequence: CASSPGTANTEAFF. The DNA for the CDR3 is TGTGCCAGCAGCCCCGGGACGGCGAACACTGAAGCTTTCTTT. V gene TRBV7-9 combines with J gene TRBJ1-1, with a tentative D call TRBD1 (5 bases). The CDR3 is 14 residues long. The germline V gene has CDR1 SEHNR and CDR2 FQNEAQ (reference sequence). The V end was cut by 5 bases, the J end by 1 base, with 11 bases between. Full variable domain (missing parts from reference TRBV7-9 and TRBJ1-1): DTGVSQNPRHKITKRGQNVTFRCDPISEHNRLYWYRQTLGQGPEFLTYFQNEAQLEKSRLLSDRFSAERPKGSFSTLEIQRTEQGDSAMYLCASSPGTANTEAFFGQGTRLTVV.

The V and J genes are TRBV11-1 and TRBJ2-5, with D uncertain. The J call is uncertain, as TRBJ2-7 better fits the DNA end. Germline V lookup: CDR1 SGHAT, CDR2 FQDESV (reference sequence). This CDR3 is built from 16 residues. In DNA, the CDR3 is TGTGCCAGCAGCTTAGAAGGTAGAGGTAACTCCTACGAGCAGTACTTC. Amino acids: CASSLEGRGNSYEQYF.

In this sample, this clone turned up a few times. This chain links TRBV28 with TRBJ1-5, with D perhaps matching TRBD1 (5 bases). The V gene's germline CDR1 is MDHEN and CDR2 SYDVKM. The CDR3 is made up of 15 amino acids. V shed 6 bases and J shed 4 bases, with 16 bases lying between them. CDR3 loop: CASRDMGLPNQPQHF. The CDR3 nucleotides are TGTGCCAGCAGGGACATGGGACTGCCGAATCAGCCCCAGCATTTT.

The chain joins TRBV14 to TRBJ1-3, with no clear D. V lost 4 bases, J lost 0 bases, and 10 bases lay in between. The CDR3 covers 15 residues. From germline, CDR1 is SGHDN and CDR2 FVKESK. In DNA, the CDR3 is TGTGCCAGCAGCCGGGCGAGGAGCTCTGGAAACACCATATATTTT. Translation: CASSRARSSGNTIYF. Filled out from reference TRBV14 and TRBJ1-3, the complete variable domain reads EAGVTQFPSHSVIEKGQTVTLRCDPISGHDNLYWYRRVMGKEIKFLLHFVKESKQDESGMPNNRFLAERTGGTYSTLKVQPAELEDSGVYFCASSRARSSGNTIYFGEGSWLTVV.

The J gene is TRBJ2-7, the V gene TRBV5-5, with D perhaps matching TRBD1 (6 bases). Trimming took 1 base from V and 3 from J, leaving 14 bases between them. CDR3 size: 15 residues. The germline V gene has CDR1 SGHKS and CDR2 YYEKEE (reference sequence). This chain's CDR3 is CASSLSSGANYEQYF. The CDR3 nucleotides read TGTGCCAGCAGCTTGTCGTCAGGGGCTAACTACGAGCAGTACTTC.

CDR3 sequence (DNA): TGTGCCAGCAGGTCAGGCGGAGACCTCAAAAACATTCAGTACTTC. It encodes CASRSGGDLKNIQYF. This chain joins TRBV6-1 and TRBJ2-4; D remains unclear. Trimming stripped 6 bases from V and 3 bases from J, with 15 bases between. Germline CDR1 is MNHNS and CDR2 is SASEGT. This CDR3 has 15 residues.

The V and J genes are TRBV6-5 and TRBJ1-1; D might be TRBD1 (6 bases). From germline, CDR1 is MNHEY and CDR2 SVGAGI. The CDR3 extends over 14 amino acids. Trimming pared 3 bases from V and 4 bases from J, leaving 12 bases between. CDR3 amino acids: CASSYRGAGTEAFF. For the CDR3, the DNA is TGTGCCAGCAGTTATCGGGGGGCCGGCACTGAAGCTTTCTTT.

This rearrangement joins TRBV29-1 to TRBJ1-5; tentatively, D is TRBD1 (5 bases). Germline V gives CDR1 SQVTM, CDR2 ANQGSEA. The CDR3 covers 13 residues. V shed 7 bases and J shed 5 bases, with 15 bases lying between them. CDR3 region: CSALGGWDQPQHF. The CDR3 region has the DNA TGCAGCGCGTTGGGGGGTTGGGATCAGCCCCAGCATTTT.

This rearrangement joins TRBV29-1 to TRBJ2-1; D may be TRBD2 (6 bases). V gave up 6 bases and J gave up 2 bases, with 14 bases separating them. The CDR3 has 14 residues. CDR1 and CDR2 from the germline V gene are SQVTM and ANQGSEA. CDR3 in amino acids: CSVSWRGAYNEQFF. Here the CDR3 DNA reads TGCAGCGTCTCGTGGCGGGGAGCCTACAATGAGCAGTTCTTC.

V and J are TRBV7-2 and TRBJ2-7, with TRBD1 matching over 7 bases. The CDR3 has 15 residues. Trimming cost V 6 bases and J 4 bases; bases outside gene matches: 12. Germline loops: CDR1 SGHTA, CDR2 FQGNSA. In nucleotides, the CDR3 is TGTGCCAGCAGTTTTCGCTCCGGGACAGCTTACGAGCAGTACTTC. Translation: CASSFRSGTAYEQYF.

The J gene is TRBJ2-7, the V gene TRBV27, with 11 bases lining up with TRBD2. Trimming removed 5 bases from V and 6 bases from J; junction bases left unmatched: 9. The CDR3 is 15 residues long. The germline CDR1 and CDR2 sequences are MNHEY and SMNVEV (reference sequence). This chain's CDR3 is CASSITSGSVFEQYF. As DNA, the CDR3 is TGTGCCAGCAGTATTACTAGCGGGAGTGTATTCGAGCAGTACTTC.

In this sample, this clone turned up once. The V call is TRBV2, the J call TRBJ1-5; 10 bases are a match to TRBD1. V trimming: 6 bases; J trimming: 6 bases; junction bases outside the gene matches: 8. CDR1 SNHLY and CDR2 FYNNEI come from the germline V gene. The CDR3 covers 15 residues. The CDR3 reads CASSDRGLHVQPQHF. CDR3 sequence (DNA): TGTGCCAGCAGCGACAGGGGGCTACATGTTCAGCCCCAGCATTTT.

The chain links TRBV4-1 to TRBJ2-2; possible D gene TRBD2, 6 bases. Between the trimmed V and J ends, which lost 1 base and 4 bases, there was a span of 13 bases. The CDR3 is made up of 16 amino acids. CDR1 and CDR2 from the germline V gene are MGHRA and YSYEKL. CDR3 DNA sequence: TGCGCCAGCAGCCAAGTCATGGGAGCGGGCACCGGGGAGCTGTTTTTT. Translating it yields CASSQVMGAGTGELFF.

Concerning this clone itself: Since the CDR3 does not end with the conserved phenylalanine or tryptophan, this likely comes from a read error. The DNA is omitted, as the CDR3 cannot be located on it reliably, and the CDR3 follows TCRdb's listing. The J gene is TRBJ1-2, the V gene TRBV11-1. Per the germline V gene, CDR1 is SGHAT and CDR2 is FQDESV (reference sequence). The CDR3 has 15 residues if both end residues are counted. The CDR3 loop is CASSRVIKAGKTYGY.

This chain uses TRBV11-3 with TRBJ2-7, with D perhaps assigned TRBD1 or TRBD2 (5 bases each). The CDR3 length is 13 residues. Trimming took 5 bases from V and 6 from J, leaving 14 bases between them. Germline V gene data show CDR1 as SGHNT and CDR2 as YENEEA. CDR3 sequence (DNA): TGTGCCAGCAGCCCCGGGACCCGGGGCGAGCAGTACTTC. Amino acids: CASSPGTRGEQYF.

The V call is TRBV19, the J call TRBJ2-2; D may be TRBD1 or TRBD2 (5 bases each). The CDR3 runs to 15 residues. The germline V gene has CDR1 LNHDA and CDR2 SQIVND (reference sequence). V was trimmed by 2 bases and J by 6 bases, leaving 13 bases between them. DNA for the CDR3: TGTGCCAGTAGTATAAACAGGCGTAGCGCCGGGGAGCTGTTTTTT. It yields the protein CASSINRRSAGELFF.

This sequence joins TRBV5-1 and TRBJ2-2; 9 bases fit TRBD1. This CDR3 spans 16 amino acids. The V segment lost 1 base and the J segment 3 bases; nucleotides outside the gene matches: 4. Germline lookup yields CDR1 SGHRS and CDR2 YFSETQ. The CDR3, as DNA: TGCGCCAGCAGCTTGCCATGGACAGGGGACACCGGGGAGCTGTTTTTT. Protein sequence: CASSLPWTGDTGELFF.

V usage is TRBV27 and J usage is TRBJ2-6; maybe TRBD1 (5 bases). The V gene's germline CDR1 is MNHEY and CDR2 SMNVEV (reference sequence). Trimming shortened V by 5 bases and J by 4 bases, and 18 bases separated the two germline ends. The CDR3 sequence is 17 residues long. The CDR3, as DNA: TGTGCCAGCAGTCCGTACCAGGGCCCCTCGGGGGCCAACGTCCTGACTTTC. Its translation: CASSPYQGPSGANVLTF.

This chain uses TRBV10-1 with TRBJ2-7, with 11 bases identical to TRBD2. The CDR3 covers 16 residues. V lost 0 bases to trimming and J lost 5 bases; unmatched junction nucleotides: 6. Per the germline V gene, CDR1 is WNHNN and CDR2 is SYGVQD (reference sequence). CDR3 amino acids: CASSESSGRAVDEQYF. CDR3 in DNA: TGCGCCAGCAGTGAGTCTAGCGGGAGGGCCGTCGACGAGCAGTACTTC.

V usage is TRBV30 and J usage is TRBJ2-7; D gene ambiguous. Germline V gene lookup returns CDR1 GTSNPN and CDR2 SVGIG (reference sequence). Trimming shortened V by 1 base and J by 6 bases, and 7 bases separated the two germline ends. The CDR3 runs to 11 residues. Here the CDR3 DNA reads TGTGCCTGGAGTGGGGGAAGCGAGCAGTACTTC. Protein: CAWSGGSEQYF. The variable domain in full, completed from reference TRBV30 and TRBJ2-7, reads SQTIHQWPATLVQPVGSPLSLECTVEGTSNPNLYWYRQAAGRGLQLLFYSVGIGQISSEVPQNLSASRPQDRQFILSSKKLLLSDSGFYLCAWSGGSEQYFGPGTRLTVT.

The J gene is TRBJ1-5, the V gene TRBV28, with 7 positions matching TRBD1. CDR1 and CDR2 (germline): MDHEN, SYDVKM. J gave up 6 bases and V 5 bases, and 13 bases lay outside the gene matches. CDR3 length: 16 residues. CDR3 nucleotide sequence: TGTGCCAGCAGTCTACGACAGGGTGGTAGGGGTCAGCCCCAGCATTTT. It is translated as CASSLRQGGRGQPQHF. Using reference TRBV28 and TRBJ1-5 for the parts outside the CDR3, the full variable domain is DVKVTQSSRYLVKRTGEKVFLECVQDMDHENMFWYRQDPGLGLRLIYFSYDVKMKEKGDIPEGYSVSREKKERFSLILESASTNQTSMYLCASSLRQGGRGQPQHFGDGTRLSIL.

V is TRBV15 and J is TRBJ2-7; 9 nucleotides align to TRBD2. Germline lookup yields CDR1 LNHNV and CDR2 YYDKDF (reference sequence). J lost 2 bases, V lost 1 base, and 3 bases had no gene match. The CDR3 extends over 15 amino acids. The CDR3 sequence: CATSRGTSETYEQYF. CDR3 nucleotide sequence: TGTGCCACCAGCAGAGGGACTAGCGAAACCTACGAGCAGTACTTC.

This clone came up once. The V gene is TRBV29-1, the J gene TRBJ2-3; D remains unclear. With 3 bases removed from V and 4 bases from J, the gap between germline ends came to 5 bases. The CDR3 sequence is 11 residues long. Germline CDR1 and CDR2: SQVTM and ANQGSEA. CDR3 sequence: CSVDRADTQYF. CDR3 sequence (DNA): TGCAGCGTTGATAGGGCAGATACGCAGTATTTT.

This chain uses TRBV18 with TRBJ2-5; 11 positions agree with TRBD2. The DNA end favors TRBJ2-7, so the J call may be wrong. The CDR3 contains 15 residues. Germline V gives CDR1 KGHSH, CDR2 LQKENI. The CDR3 coding sequence is TGTGCCAGCTCCCTTACTAGCGGGAGCTCCTACGAGCAGTACTTC. It is translated as CASSLTSGSSYEQYF.

This rearrangement joins TRBV28 to TRBJ2-3; no clear D gene. The CDR3 is made up of 16 amino acids. Germline CDR1 reads MDHEN; CDR2 reads SYDVKM. V lost 3 bases, J lost 0 bases, and 13 bases lay in between. CDR3 loop: CASSLPLTTSTDTQYF. The DNA of the CDR3 is TGTGCCAGCAGTTTGCCGCTGACAACTAGCACAGATACGCAGTATTTT.

This clone occurred once. The CDR3 DNA sequence: TGTGCCTGGGAAGGGGGGTGGTCTCGTGGCACTGAAGCTTTCTTT. Encoded protein: CAWEGGWSRGTEAFF. This rearrangement joins TRBV30 to TRBJ1-1; TRBD1 might be the D (6 bases). The CDR3 runs 15 residues. Deletions cut 5 bases from V and 4 bases from J, with 20 bases between. CDR1 is GTSNPN, CDR2 SVGIG, per germline (reference sequence).

The rearrangement links TRBV4-1 to TRBJ1-4; 9 positions match TRBD1. Looked up from germline, CDR1 is MGHRA and CDR2 is YSYEKL. V trimming: 3 bases; J trimming: 8 bases; junction bases outside the gene matches: 10. This CDR3 comprises 16 residues. CDR3 coding DNA: TGCGCCAGCAGCCAGCCCACAGGGGGCCGGCGGGAAAAACTGTTTTTT. Its protein is CASSQPTGGRREKLFF.

The V and J genes are TRBV5-1 and TRBJ1-2; 10 bases agree with TRBD1. Per germline, CDR1 SGHRS and CDR2 YFSETQ. Losses at the gene ends were 0 bases for V and 8 bases for J; bases not matched to a gene: 4. This CDR3 comprises 14 residues. The CDR3 DNA reads as TGCGCCAGCAGCTTGGTGGTGGGACAGGGGGGCTACACCTTC. This encodes CASSLVVGQGGYTF.

The chain carries TRBV28 and TRBJ2-7, with TRBD2 matching 12 bases. Germline V lookup: CDR1 MDHEN, CDR2 SYDVKM. J was trimmed by 2 bases and V by 7 bases; bases with no gene match: 27. There are 22 residues in the CDR3. The CDR3 protein is CASISTSGSFFTIASNTYEQYF. CDR3 sequence (DNA): TGTGCCAGCATTTCGACTAGCGGGAGCTTTTTTACAATCGCTTCAAATACCTACGAGCAGTACTTC.